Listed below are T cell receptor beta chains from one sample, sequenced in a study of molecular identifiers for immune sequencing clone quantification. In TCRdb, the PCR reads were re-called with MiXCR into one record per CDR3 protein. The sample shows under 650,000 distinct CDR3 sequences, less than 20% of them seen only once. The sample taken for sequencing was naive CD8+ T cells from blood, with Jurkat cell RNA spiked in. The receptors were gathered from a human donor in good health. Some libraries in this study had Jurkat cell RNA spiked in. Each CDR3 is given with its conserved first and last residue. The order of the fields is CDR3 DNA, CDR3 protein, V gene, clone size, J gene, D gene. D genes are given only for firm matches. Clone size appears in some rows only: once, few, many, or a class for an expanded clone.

TGTGCCAGCAGCCAACACGAGAGCCAACAAGAGACCCAGTACTTC | CASSQHESQQETQYF | TRBV14 | many | TRBJ2-5 | -
TGTGCCAGCAGCTTAACAGCCCGGGCGTCGGGCTACACCTTC | CASSLTARASGYTF | TRBV11-2 | few | TRBJ1-2 | -
TGCAGTGCTATGCCCCACGCAGGGGAATCTCTCTGCGAGCAGTACTTC | CSAMPHAGESLCEQYF | TRBV20-1 | - | TRBJ2-7 | -
TGTGCCAGCAGTGGTCCGGGACAACAAGAGACCCAGTACTTC | CASSGPGQQETQYF | TRBV12-3/TRBV12-4 | many | TRBJ2-5 | -
TGCGCCAGCAGCTTGGAACGGGGGCGTCTCTACGAGCAGTACTTC | CASSLERGRLYEQYF | TRBV5-1 | many | TRBJ2-7 | -
TGTGCCACCAGTGAAGGGGGCTGGAGCACAGATACGCAGTATTTT | CATSEGGWSTDTQYF | TRBV24-1 | many | TRBJ2-3 | TRBD1
TGTGCCAGCACCCCCTCGGTGAGTTGGAAGACCCAGTACTTC | CASTPSVSWKTQYF | TRBV6-2/TRBV6-3 | - | TRBJ2-5 | -
TGTGCCAGCAGCTTAGCAGGGTACCGGGAGACCCAGTACTTC | CASSLAGYRETQYF | TRBV7-2 | many | TRBJ2-5 | -
TGCGCCAGCAGCCACGCCACAGGGAACACTGAAGCTTTCTTT | CASSHATGNTEAFF | TRBV4-1 | many | TRBJ1-1 | -
TGTGCCAGCAGCGTAGCGGCGGGAGGGTCCGAGCAGTACTTC | CASSVAAGGSEQYF | TRBV9 | many | TRBJ2-7 | TRBD2
TGTGCCTGGAGTGTATTCCTGAACACTGAAGCTTTCTTT | CAWSVFLNTEAFF | TRBV30 | many | TRBJ1-1 | -
TGTGCCAACACCTCAGTGACGCTGGGGGGCACCGCAGATACGCAGTATTTT | CANTSVTLGGTADTQYF | TRBV27 | few | TRBJ2-3 | -